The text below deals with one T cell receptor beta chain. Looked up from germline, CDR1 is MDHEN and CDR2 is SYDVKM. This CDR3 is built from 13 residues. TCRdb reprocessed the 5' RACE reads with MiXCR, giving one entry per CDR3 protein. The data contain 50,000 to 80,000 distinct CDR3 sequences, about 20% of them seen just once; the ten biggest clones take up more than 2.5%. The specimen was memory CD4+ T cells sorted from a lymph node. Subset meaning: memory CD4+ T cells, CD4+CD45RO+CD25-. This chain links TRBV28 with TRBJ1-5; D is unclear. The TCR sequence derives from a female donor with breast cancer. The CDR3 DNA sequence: TGTGCGGGGAGCCTAACGAGCAATCAGCCCCAGCATTTT. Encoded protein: CAGSLTSNQPQHF. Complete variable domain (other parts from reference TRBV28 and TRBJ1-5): DVKVTQSSRYLVKRTGEKVFLECVQDMDHENMFWYRQDPGLGLRLIYFSYDVKMKEKGDIPEGYSVSREKKERFSLILESASTNQTSMYLCAGSLTSNQPQHFGDGTRLSIL.